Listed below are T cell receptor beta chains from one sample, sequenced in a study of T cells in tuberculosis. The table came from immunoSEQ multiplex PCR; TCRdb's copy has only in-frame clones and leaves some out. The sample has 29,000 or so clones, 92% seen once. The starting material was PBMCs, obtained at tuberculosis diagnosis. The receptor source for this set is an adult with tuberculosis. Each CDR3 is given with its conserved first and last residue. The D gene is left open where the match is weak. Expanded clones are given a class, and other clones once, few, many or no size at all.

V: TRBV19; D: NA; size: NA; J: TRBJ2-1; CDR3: CASSIRAGVTNEQFF; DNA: TGTGCCAGTAGTATCAGGGCAGGGGTAACGAATGAGCAGTTCTTC
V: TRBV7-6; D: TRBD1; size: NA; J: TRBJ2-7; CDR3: CASSPTGGASYEQYF; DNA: TGTGCCAGCAGCCCGACAGGGGGCGCCTCGTACGAGCAGTACTTC
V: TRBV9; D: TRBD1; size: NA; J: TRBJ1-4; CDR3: CASSLGDRAGEKLFF; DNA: TGTGCCAGCAGCCTGGGGGACAGGGCTGGTGAAAAACTGTTTTTT
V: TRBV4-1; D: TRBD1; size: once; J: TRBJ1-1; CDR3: CASSQKGQGSMNTEAFF; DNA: TGCGCCAGCAGCCAGAAGGGACAGGGGTCGATGAACACTGAAGCTTTCTTT
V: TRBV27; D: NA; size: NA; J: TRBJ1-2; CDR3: CASRTEWGGGYGYTF; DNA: TGTGCCAGCAGGACAGAATGGGGAGGGGGATACGGCTACACCTTC
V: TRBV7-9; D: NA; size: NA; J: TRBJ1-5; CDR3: CASSLLRNQPQHF; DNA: TGTGCCAGCAGCTTACTGCGGAATCAGCCCCAGCATTTT
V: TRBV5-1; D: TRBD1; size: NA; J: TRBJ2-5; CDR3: CASRLAPGQGGETQYF; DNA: TGCGCCAGCAGGTTGGCCCCGGGACAGGGAGGAGAGACCCAGTACTTC
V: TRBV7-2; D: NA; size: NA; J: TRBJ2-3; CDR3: CASSLETGTQYF; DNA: TGTGCCAGCAGCCTTGAGACGGGTACGCAGTATTTT
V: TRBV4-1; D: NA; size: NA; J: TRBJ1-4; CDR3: CASSQRIAATNEKLFF; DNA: TGCGCCAGCAGCCAGAGAATTGCGGCAACTAATGAAAAACTGTTTTTT
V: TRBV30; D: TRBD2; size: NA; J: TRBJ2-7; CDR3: CAWSKTSGSSYEQYF; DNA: TGTGCCTGGAGTAAGACTAGCGGGAGTAGCTACGAGCAGTACTTC
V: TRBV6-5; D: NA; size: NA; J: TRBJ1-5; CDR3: CASRRGSGQPQHF; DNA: TGTGCCAGCAGGAGGGGGTCAGGCCAGCCCCAGCATTTT
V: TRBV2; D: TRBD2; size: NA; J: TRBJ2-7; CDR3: CASRVGGTYEQYF; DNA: TGTGCCAGCAGAGTGGGGGGGACCTACGAGCAGTACTTC
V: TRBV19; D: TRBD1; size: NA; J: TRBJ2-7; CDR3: CASSPGTASYEQYF; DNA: TGTGCCAGTAGTCCCGGGACAGCCTCCTACGAGCAGTACTTC
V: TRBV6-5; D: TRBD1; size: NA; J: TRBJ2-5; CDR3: CASRKAGQGTQYF; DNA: TGTGCCAGCAGAAAGGCGGGACAGGGGACCCAGTACTTC
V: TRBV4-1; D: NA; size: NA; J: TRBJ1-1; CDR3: CASSQDIPGEAFF; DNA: TGCGCCAGCAGCCAAGATATACCGGGGGAAGCTTTCTTT
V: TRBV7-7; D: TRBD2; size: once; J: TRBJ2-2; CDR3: CASSSSGGTGELFF; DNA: TGTGCCAGCAGCTCCTCGGGGGGAACCGGGGAGCTGTTTTTT
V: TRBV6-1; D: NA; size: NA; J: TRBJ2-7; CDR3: CASSPGRGALYEQYF; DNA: TGTGCCAGCAGTCCGGGGAGGGGGGCGCTGTACGAGCAGTACTTC
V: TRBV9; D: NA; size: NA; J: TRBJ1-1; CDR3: CASSPETGEIEAFF; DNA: TGTGCCAGCAGCCCGGAGACAGGAGAGATTGAAGCTTTCTTT
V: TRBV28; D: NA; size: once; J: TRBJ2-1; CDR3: CASSPQLRGPRKQFF; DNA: TGTGCCAGCAGTCCCCAGCTGCGGGGACCCAGAAAGCAGTTCTTC
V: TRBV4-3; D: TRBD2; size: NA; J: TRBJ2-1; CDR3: CASSQTSSTYNEQFF; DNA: TGCGCCAGCAGCCAGACTAGCTCAACCTACAATGAGCAGTTCTTC
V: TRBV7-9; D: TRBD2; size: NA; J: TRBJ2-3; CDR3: CASSLEKSGGAPDTQYF; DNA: TGTGCCAGCAGCTTAGAAAAAAGCGGGGGGGCCCCAGATACGCAGTATTTT
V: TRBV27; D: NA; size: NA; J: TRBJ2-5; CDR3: CASSLSLGRETQYF; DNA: TGTGCCAGCAGTTTATCTTTGGGCCGGGAGACCCAGTACTTC
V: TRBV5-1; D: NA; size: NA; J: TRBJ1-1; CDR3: CASSLAAGGTEAFF; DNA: TGCGCCAGCAGCTTGGCCGCCGGGGGCACTGAAGCTTTCTTT
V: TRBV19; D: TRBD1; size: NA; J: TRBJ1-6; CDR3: CASSTGQGAGNSPLHF; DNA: TGTGCCAGTAGTACGGGACAGGGGGCGGGTAATTCACCCCTCCACTTT
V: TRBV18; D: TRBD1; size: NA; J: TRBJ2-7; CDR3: CASSSTGRDRYLF; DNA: TGTGCCAGCTCATCCACGGGTCGGGACAGATACCTTTTC
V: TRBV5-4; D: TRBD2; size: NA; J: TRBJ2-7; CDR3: CASSRSGGPYEQYF; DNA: TGTGCCAGCAGCCGGTCGGGGGGGCCCTACGAGCAGTACTTC
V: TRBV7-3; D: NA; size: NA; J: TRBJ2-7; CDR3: CASSADGGITYEQYF; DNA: TGTGCCAGCAGCGCCGATGGGGGGATCACCTACGAGCAGTACTTC
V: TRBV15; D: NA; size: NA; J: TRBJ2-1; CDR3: CATSRDVSAPFF; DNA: TGTGCCACCAGCAGAGATGTGAGTGCACCGTTCTTC
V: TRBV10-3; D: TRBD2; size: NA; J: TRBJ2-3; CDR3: CAISPSGGVADTQYF; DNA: TGTGCCATCAGCCCTAGCGGGGGGGTGGCAGATACGCAGTATTTT
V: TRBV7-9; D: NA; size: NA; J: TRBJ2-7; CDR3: CASSQAVRPQYF; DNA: TGTGCCAGCAGCCAAGCGGTTAGACCCCAGTACTTC
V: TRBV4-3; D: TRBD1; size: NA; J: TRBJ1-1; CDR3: CASSQDRAVFTEAFF; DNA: TGCGCCAGCAGCCAGGACAGGGCGGTATTTACTGAAGCTTTCTTT
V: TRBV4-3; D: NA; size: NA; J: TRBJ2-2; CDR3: CASSLLRQPNTGELFF; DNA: TGCGCCAGCAGCCTTCTCCGACAGCCGAACACCGGGGAGCTGTTTTTT
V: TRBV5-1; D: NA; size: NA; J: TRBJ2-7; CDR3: CASSLAGVKTREQYF; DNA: TGCGCCAGCAGCTTGGCCGGGGTAAAGACGCGCGAGCAGTACTTC
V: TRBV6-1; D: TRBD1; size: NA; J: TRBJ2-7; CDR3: CASSYGQGDYEQYF; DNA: TGTGCCAGCAGTTATGGACAGGGGGACTACGAGCAGTACTTC
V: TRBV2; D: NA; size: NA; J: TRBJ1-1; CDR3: CASREAEGMNTEAFF; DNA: TGTGCCAGCAGAGAAGCCGAGGGAATGAACACTGAAGCTTTCTTT
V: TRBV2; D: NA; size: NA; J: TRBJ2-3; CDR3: CASSDSSTDTQYF; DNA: TGTGCCAGCAGTGACTCTAGCACAGATACGCAGTATTTT
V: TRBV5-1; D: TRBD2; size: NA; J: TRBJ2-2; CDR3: CASSLAGRANTGELFF; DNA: TGCGCCAGCAGCTTGGCCGGGAGGGCCAACACCGGGGAGCTGTTTTTT
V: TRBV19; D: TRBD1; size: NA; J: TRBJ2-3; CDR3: CASSIVDRATDTQYF; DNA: TGTGCCAGTAGTATCGTCGACAGGGCAACAGATACGCAGTATTTT
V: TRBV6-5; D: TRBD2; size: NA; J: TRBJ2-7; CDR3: CASSYSSGGAYEQYF; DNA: TGTGCCAGCAGTTACTCCAGCGGGGGGGCCTACGAGCAGTACTTC
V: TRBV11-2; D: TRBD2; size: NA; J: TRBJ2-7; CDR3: CASSTPFFSGDTYEQYF; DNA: TGTGCCAGCAGCACACCCTTCTTTAGCGGGGACACCTACGAGCAGTACTTC
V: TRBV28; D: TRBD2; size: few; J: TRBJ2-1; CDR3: CASSSPPAGGLEQFF; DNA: TGTGCCAGCAGTTCCCCCCCAGCGGGAGGGCTTGAGCAGTTCTTC
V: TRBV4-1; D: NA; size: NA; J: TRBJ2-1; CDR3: CASSQDLHPSGEQFF; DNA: TGCGCCAGCAGCCAAGATCTACACCCCTCAGGGGAGCAGTTCTTC
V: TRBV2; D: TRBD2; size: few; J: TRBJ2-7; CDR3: CASASGVAYEQYF; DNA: TGTGCCAGCGCCAGCGGGGTGGCCTACGAGCAGTACTTC
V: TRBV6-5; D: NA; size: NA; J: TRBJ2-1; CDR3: CASSYSSHEQFF; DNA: TGTGCCAGCAGTTACTCAAGCCATGAGCAGTTCTTC
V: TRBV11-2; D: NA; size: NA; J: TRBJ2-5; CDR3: CASSLLDAGQETQYF; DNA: TGTGCCAGCAGCTTACTAGATGCGGGACAAGAGACCCAGTACTTC
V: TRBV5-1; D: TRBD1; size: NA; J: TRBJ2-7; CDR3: CASSLDGQGIDEQYF; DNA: TGCGCCAGCAGCTTGGACGGACAGGGGATCGACGAGCAGTACTTC